This T cell receptor beta chain is drawn from a study of monozygotic twins with inflammatory bowel disease. Worth noting for this clonotype: Antigen unknown.

TCRdb re-called the 5' RACE reads; one entry per CDR3 protein, DNA not given. This sample contains around 200,000 distinct CDR3 sequences. The CDR3 runs 12 residues. Whole-study results and caveats: Support was lacking for any single strong IBD-associated signal or clonotype.

This chain joins TRBV12-3 or TRBV12-4 and TRBJ1-2. The receptor was isolated from a human donor with ulcerative colitis or Crohn's disease, or a healthy co-twin of an affected twin (not recorded which). Sequencing was done on a sample of blood. CDR3 amino acids: CASRKYGYGYTF.